The sequence of this T cell receptor (beta chain) was determined in a study of cytomegalovirus exposure and HLA in healthy donors. PCR employed 60 Vbeta and 13 Jbeta primers. Repertoires were generated with immunoSEQ multiplex PCR, while TCRdb's copy carries only in-frame clones and drops some. Of approximately 140,000 clones listed, 82% were seen once; the top ten hold around 2.4%. Deletions cut 4 bases from V and 3 bases from J, with 22 bases between. The germline V gene encodes CDR1 PRHDT and CDR2 FYEKMQ (reference sequence). This CDR3 has 17 residues. The sample taken for sequencing was PBMCs. The clonotype originates from a male donor in good health and CMV-seronegative. V and J are TRBV13 and TRBJ2-7; D might be TRBD1 (7 bases). The CDR3 loop reads CASSSGDAGGNFYEQYF. CDR3 DNA: TGTGCCAGCAGCTCTGGGGATGCAGGGGGGAACTTCTACGAGCAGTACTTC.